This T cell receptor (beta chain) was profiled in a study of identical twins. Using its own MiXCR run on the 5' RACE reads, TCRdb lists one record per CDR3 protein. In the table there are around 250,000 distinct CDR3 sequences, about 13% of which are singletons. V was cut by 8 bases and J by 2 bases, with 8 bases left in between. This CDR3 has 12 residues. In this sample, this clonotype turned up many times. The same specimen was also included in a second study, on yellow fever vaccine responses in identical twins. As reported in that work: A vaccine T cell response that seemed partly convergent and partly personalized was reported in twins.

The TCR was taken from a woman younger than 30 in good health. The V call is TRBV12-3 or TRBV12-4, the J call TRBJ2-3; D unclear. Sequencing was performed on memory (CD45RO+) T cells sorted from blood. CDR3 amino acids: CASRFNTDTQYF. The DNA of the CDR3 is TGTGCCAGCCGGTTTAACACAGATACGCAGTATTTT.